This TCR beta chain was found in a study of regulatory T cells in long-lasting Graves disease. Turning to the study itself: The criterion for persistent Graves' disease was over 5 years of antithyroid drugs with positive TSH receptor antibodies.

CDR3 regions were amplified by Arm-PCR using iRepertoire HTBI primers to build TCR beta libraries. TCRdb analysed the multiplex PCR reads with MiXCR anew, one entry per CDR3 protein. This sample has a few hundred thousand distinct CDR3 sequences, with about 23% found just once. Deletions cut 0 bases from V and 6 bases from J, with 13 bases between. The CDR3 contains 14 residues. The germline gives CDR1 SGHRS, CDR2 YFSETQ. General observations from the study: There were preferences for TRBV28, TRBJ1-2 and TRBJ2-5 in persistent disease. TCR diversity was lower in persistent Graves' patients than in newly diagnosed ones. Persistent patients had more shared public clonotypes (fewer than 3,000) than new patients (approximately 920).

The sample's time point: persistent/refractory GD, antithyroid drugs over 5 years with positive TRAb. Making the TCR library involved RNA that had been extracted from PBMCs. This clonotype was counted at least ten times. The antigen remains undetermined. The TCR comes from a middle-aged woman with Graves disease. The chain is built from TRBV5-1 and TRBJ2-7; either TRBD1 or TRBD2 may fit D (5 bases each). Sequences were derived from peripheral blood mononuclear cells (PBMCs), sampled when the disease was refractory, from a patient treated with antithyroid drugs. The CDR3 DNA is TGCGCCAGCAGCTTGGGAGGGACGGTACTCGAGCAGTACTTC. Translating gives CASSLGGTVLEQYF.